What follows are 15 T cell receptor beta chains derived from one specimen sequenced in a study of CD8+ T cells in alopecia areata. RNA extraction and reverse transcription yielded cDNA as sequencing template. TCRdb's table, derived via immunoSEQ multiplex PCR, lists solely in-frame clones and lacks some. The sample consists of 150,000 or so clones, approximately 70% of them appearing once. The specimen was CD8+ T cells sorted from blood, collected at week 0. The receptors shown here come from a human donor with alopecia areata.

The chain has TRBV7-2 and TRBJ2-3, with unresolved D. The CDR3 loop spans 14 amino acids. Between the trimmed V and J ends, which lost 2 bases and 6 bases, there was a span of 12 bases. The germline CDR1 and CDR2 sequences are SGHTA and FQGNSA. CDR3 region: CASSLPASGDTQYF. The CDR3 DNA reads as TGTGCCAGCAGCTTACCAGCGTCCGGGGATACGCAGTATTTT.

V usage is TRBV29-1 and J usage is TRBJ2-7, with D perhaps TRBD1 (6 bases). The CDR3 has 13 amino acids. CDR1 is SQVTM and CDR2 is ANQGSEA in the germline V gene. The V end was cut by 2 bases, the J end by 3 bases, with 11 bases between. The DNA for the CDR3 is TGCAGCGTTGAACAGGACAGAGGCTACGAGCAGTACTTC. This translates into CSVEQDRGYEQYF.

There are a few counts of this clone. This chain links TRBV27 with TRBJ2-6, with D unclear. The CDR3 sequence is 18 residues long. Trimming stripped 2 bases from V and 2 bases from J, with 16 bases between. Germline CDR1 is MNHEY and CDR2 is SMNVEV (reference sequence). CDR3 residues: CASSLIPHWVTGANVLTF. The CDR3 bases are TGTGCCAGCAGTTTAATCCCTCACTGGGTCACTGGGGCCAACGTCCTGACTTTC.

This clone appeared a single time. The V gene is TRBV19, the J gene TRBJ2-2; a possible D gene is TRBD2 (7 bases). The CDR3 has 21 residues. The ends were cut back, 3 bases at V and 0 bases at J, with 26 bases in the middle. Per the germline V gene, CDR1 is LNHDA and CDR2 is SQIVND (reference sequence). The CDR3 reads CASSMGGASADTPSNTGELFF. The CDR3 coding sequence is TGTGCCAGTAGTATGGGGGGGGCCTCCGCGGACACACCGTCGAACACCGGGGAGCTGTTTTTT.

The chain carries TRBV6-5 and TRBJ1-4, with D unresolved. Germline CDR1 and CDR2: MNHEY and SVGAGI. Deletions cut 0 bases from V and 3 bases from J, with 11 bases between. CDR3 length equals 16 residues. CDR3 in amino acids: CASSYSKGLANEKLFF. The CDR3 coding sequence is TGTGCCAGCAGTTACTCGAAGGGTTTGGCTAATGAAAAACTGTTTTTT.

The J gene is TRBJ1-2, the V gene TRBV4-1, with D unclear. Germline CDR1 and CDR2: MGHRA and YSYEKL. The CDR3 has 15 amino acids. V shed 0 bases and J shed 8 bases, with 16 bases lying between them. The CDR3 sequence: CASSQDGMLMEGYTF. The DNA of the CDR3 is TGCGCCAGCAGCCAAGATGGCATGCTGATGGAGGGCTACACCTTC.

This clone was recorded a few times. The chain has TRBV5-1 and TRBJ2-7; 8 nucleotides match TRBD1. After removal of 0 bases from V and 0 bases from J, the junction contained 8 bases not matched to a gene. This CDR3 has 17 amino acids. Germline lookup yields CDR1 SGHRS and CDR2 YFSETQ. The CDR3 sequence is CASSLVPRTGSSYEQYF. The CDR3 DNA is TGCGCCAGCAGCTTGGTACCACGGACAGGGAGCTCCTACGAGCAGTACTTC.

V and J are TRBV29-1 and TRBJ1-2; D call uncertain. V lost 4 bases and J 3 bases, leaving 15 bases between the germline ends. Looked up from germline, CDR1 is SQVTM and CDR2 is ANQGSEA. The CDR3 contains 14 residues. This CDR3 reads CSVGWSRRDYGYTF. The CDR3 nucleotides are TGCAGCGTTGGGTGGAGTAGGAGGGACTATGGCTACACCTTC.

This clone was detected only a few times. The chain is built from TRBV6-5 and TRBJ2-2; D gene uncertain. Germline CDR1 is MNHEY and CDR2 is SVGAGI. Trimming cost V 6 bases and J 1 base, with 12 bases left between them. The CDR3 runs to 15 residues. The CDR3 DNA follows: TGTGCCAGCAGCCCGGGTACATTGAACACCGGGGAGCTGTTTTTT. Translating gives CASSPGTLNTGELFF.

The chain uses TRBV7-2 and TRBJ1-1; the D gene is possibly TRBD1 (5 bases). Between the trimmed V and J ends, which lost 1 base and 4 bases, there was a span of 19 bases. The CDR3 has 17 amino acids. In germline, CDR1 is SGHTA, CDR2 FQGNSA. CDR3 in amino acids: CASSLGSWRQRGTEAFF. The CDR3 region has the DNA TGTGCCAGCAGCTTAGGGTCTTGGAGACAGAGGGGCACTGAAGCTTTCTTT. Full variable domain (rest looked up from reference TRBV7-2 and TRBJ1-1): GAGVSQSPSNKVTEKGKDVELRCDPISGHTALYWYRQSLGQGLEFLIYFQGNSAPDKSGLPSDRFSAERTGGSVSTLTIQRTQQEDSAVYLCASSLGSWRQRGTEAFFGQGTRLTVV.

The chain uses TRBV2 and TRBJ1-2; D remains unclear. The CDR3 has 14 residues. Germline CDR1 reads SNHLY; CDR2 reads FYNNEI. Trimming took off 2 bases at V and 4 bases at J, with 11 bases between the two ends. In nucleotides, the CDR3 is TGTGCCAGCAGTGAATGGGGTTTGGGCTATGGCTACACCTTC. It specifies CASSEWGLGYGYTF.

The gene calls are TRBV2 and TRBJ2-3; D ambiguous. The ends were cut back, 5 bases at V and 9 bases at J, with 0 bases in the middle. The germline CDR1 and CDR2 sequences are SNHLY and FYNNEI. This CDR3 contains 8 residues. As DNA, the CDR3 is TGTGCCAGCAGTACGCAGTATTTT. This codes for CASSTQYF. Filled out from reference TRBV2 and TRBJ2-3, the complete variable domain reads EPEVTQTPSHQVTQMGQEVILRCVPISNHLYFYWYRQILGQKVEFLVSFYNNEISEKSEIFDDQFSVERPDGSNFTLKIRSTKLEDSAMYFCASSTQYFGPGTRLTVL.

The chain combines TRBV4-2 with TRBJ1-2; D gene unclear. With 5 bases removed from V and 4 bases from J, the gap between germline ends came to 8 bases. Germline loops: CDR1 LGHNA, CDR2 YNFKEQ. CDR3 size: 12 residues. For the CDR3, the DNA is TGTGCCAGCAGCGGAGACGTCTATGGCTACACCTTC. Its translation: CASSGDVYGYTF.

CDR3 loop: CASSPRGLGADTQYF. The CDR3, as DNA: TGTGCCAGCAGTCCCCGGGGGTTAGGGGCAGATACGCAGTATTTT. The chain combines TRBV6-5 with TRBJ2-3; D perhaps matches TRBD2 (6 bases). The CDR3 has 15 amino acids. Trimming took off 5 bases at V and 4 bases at J, with 16 bases between the two ends. Per germline, CDR1 MNHEY and CDR2 SVGAGI.

The chain joins TRBV5-1 to TRBJ2-1; no firm D call. The CDR3 runs to 13 residues. Germline CDR1 is SGHRS and CDR2 is YFSETQ. V lost 4 bases to trimming and J lost 4 bases, with 9 bases between them. Here the CDR3 DNA reads TGCGCCAGCAGCCCCGCCGGGTACAATGAGCAGTTCTTC. Residues: CASSPAGYNEQFF.